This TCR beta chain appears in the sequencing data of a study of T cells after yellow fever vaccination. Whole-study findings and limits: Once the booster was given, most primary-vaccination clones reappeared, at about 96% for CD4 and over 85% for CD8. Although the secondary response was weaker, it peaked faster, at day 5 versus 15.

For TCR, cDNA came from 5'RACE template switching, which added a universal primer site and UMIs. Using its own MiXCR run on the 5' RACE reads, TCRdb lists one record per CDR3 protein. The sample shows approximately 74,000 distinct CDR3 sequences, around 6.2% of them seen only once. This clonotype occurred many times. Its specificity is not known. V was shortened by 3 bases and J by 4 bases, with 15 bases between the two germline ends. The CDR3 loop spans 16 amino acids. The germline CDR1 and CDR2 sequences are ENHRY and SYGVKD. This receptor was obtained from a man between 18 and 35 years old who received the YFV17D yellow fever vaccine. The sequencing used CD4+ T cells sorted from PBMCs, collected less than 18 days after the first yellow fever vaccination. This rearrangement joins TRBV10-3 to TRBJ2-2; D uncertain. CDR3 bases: TGTGCCATCAGTGATTCTGGCCGTCTAGGCACCGGGGAGCTGTTTTTT. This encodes CAISDSGRLGTGELFF.